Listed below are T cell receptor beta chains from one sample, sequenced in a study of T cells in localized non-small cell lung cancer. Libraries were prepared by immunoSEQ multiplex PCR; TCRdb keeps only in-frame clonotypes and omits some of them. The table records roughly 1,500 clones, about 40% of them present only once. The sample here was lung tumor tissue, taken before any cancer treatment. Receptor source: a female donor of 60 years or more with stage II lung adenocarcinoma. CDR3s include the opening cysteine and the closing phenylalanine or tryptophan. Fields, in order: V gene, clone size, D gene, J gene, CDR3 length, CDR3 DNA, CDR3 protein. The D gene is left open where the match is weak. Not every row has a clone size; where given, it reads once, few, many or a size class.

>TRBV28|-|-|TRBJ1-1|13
TGTGCCAGCAGTTCCACACCGAACACTGAAGCTTTCTTT
CASSSTPNTEAFF
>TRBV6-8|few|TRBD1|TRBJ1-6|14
TGTGCCAGCAGCCGACAGGGGGCAAATTCACCCCTCCACTTT
CASSRQGANSPLHF
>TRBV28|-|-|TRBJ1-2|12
TGTGCCAGCAGTCTCAGGGGCCAATTTTACACCTTC
CASSLRGQFYTF
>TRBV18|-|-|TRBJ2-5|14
TGTGCCAGCTCACCAGTAAAAGGGGTGGAGACCCAGTACTTC
CASSPVKGVETQYF
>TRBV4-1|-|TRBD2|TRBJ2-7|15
TGCGCCAGCAGCCAAAGCGGGAACTCTAACTACGAGCAGTACTTC
CASSQSGNSNYEQYF
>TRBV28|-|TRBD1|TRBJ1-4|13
TGTGCCAACAGGGGGAGGGCGGATGAAAAACTGTTTTTT
CANRGRADEKLFF
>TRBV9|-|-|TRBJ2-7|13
TGTGCCAGCCTAAGGGTCCTGGGACGGGAGCAGTACTTC
CASLRVLGREQYF
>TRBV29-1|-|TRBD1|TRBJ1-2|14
TGCAGCGTTCTACAGGGGGCGAGATCGTATGGCTACACCTTC
CSVLQGARSYGYTF
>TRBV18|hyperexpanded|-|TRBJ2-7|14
TGTGCCAGCTCACCAGGGGTCGGCTCCTACGAGCAGTACTTC
CASSPGVGSYEQYF
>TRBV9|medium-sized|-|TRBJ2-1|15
TGTGCCAGCAGCGTGGGGGGATCCACTTACAATGAGCAGTTCTTC
CASSVGGSTYNEQFF
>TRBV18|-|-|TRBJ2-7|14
TGTGCCAGCTCGACCAACCGGGGTAGGTACGAGCAGTACTTC
CASSTNRGRYEQYF
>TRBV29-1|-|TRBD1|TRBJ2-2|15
TGCAGCGTGAAACTGCCGGGACAGGAATCCGGGGAGCTGTTTTTT
CSVKLPGQESGELFF
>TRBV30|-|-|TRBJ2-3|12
TGTGCCTGGAGTGTTTCCACAGATACGCAGTATTTT
CAWSVSTDTQYF
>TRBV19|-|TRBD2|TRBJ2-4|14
TGTGCCAGTAGTCTAGCGGCCGCCAAAAACATTCAGTACTTC
CASSLAAAKNIQYF
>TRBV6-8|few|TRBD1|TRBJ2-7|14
TGTGCCAGCAGACAGGGGCCATTACTCTACGAGCAGTACTTC
CASRQGPLLYEQYF
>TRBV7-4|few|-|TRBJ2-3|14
TGTGCCAGCAGCCAGCGGAAGGTGTCGGATACGCAGTATTTT
CASSQRKVSDTQYF
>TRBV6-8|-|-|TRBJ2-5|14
TGTGCCATCAGTGTAGGGAGATCCCAAGAGACCCAGTACTTC
CAISVGRSQETQYF
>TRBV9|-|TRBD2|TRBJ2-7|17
TGTGCCAGCAGCGCCATGGGACTAGCGGGAGGGGGGTACGAGCAGTACTTC
CASSAMGLAGGGYEQYF
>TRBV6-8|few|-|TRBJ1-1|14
TGTGCCAGCAGTGACTCGGACAGCTACACTGAAGCTTTCTTT
CASSDSDSYTEAFF
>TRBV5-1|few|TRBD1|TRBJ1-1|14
TGCGCCAGCAGTTCGGGCGGACAGGCTAAGGAAGCTTTCTTT
CASSSGGQAKEAFF
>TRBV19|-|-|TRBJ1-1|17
TGTGCCAGTAGTACTTCAGGGTCTGGAATAAGGAACACTGAAGCTTTCTTT
CASSTSGSGIRNTEAFF
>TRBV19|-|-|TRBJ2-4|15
TGTGCCAGTAGTATGGTTGGGGGGTCCAAAAACATTCAGTACTTC
CASSMVGGSKNIQYF
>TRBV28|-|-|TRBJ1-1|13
TGTGCCACCTACGTAGGATCGGGCACTGAAGCTTTCTTT
CATYVGSGTEAFF
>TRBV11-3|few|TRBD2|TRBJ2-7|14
TGTGCCAGCAGCGCAGCGGGGGTCACCTACGAGCAGTACTTC
CASSAAGVTYEQYF
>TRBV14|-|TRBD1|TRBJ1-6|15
TGTGCCAGCAGCCCCTGGACAGGGCTTAATTCACCCCTCCACTTT
CASSPWTGLNSPLHF
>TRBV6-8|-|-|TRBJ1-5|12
TGTGCCACCCGGCTTAGTCCTCAGCCCCAGCATTTT
CATRLSPQPQHF
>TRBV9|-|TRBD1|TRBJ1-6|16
TGTGCCAGCAGCCCCCATTGGGACAGGGGGAATTCATCCCTCCACTTT
CASSPHWDRGNSSLHF
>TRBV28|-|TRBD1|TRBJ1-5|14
TGTGCCAGCCGGACAGGGGGCGCAGAACAGCCCCAGCATTTT
CASRTGGAEQPQHF
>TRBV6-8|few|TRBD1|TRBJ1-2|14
TGTGCCAGCAGCTTGGGACAGGTGTCCGGTGGCTACACCTTC
CASSLGQVSGGYTF
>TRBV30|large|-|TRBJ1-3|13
TGTGCCTGGAGTGCCCAGGGGTGGAACACCATATATTTT
CAWSAQGWNTIYF
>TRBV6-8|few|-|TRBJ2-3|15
TGTGCCAGCAGACCGCCCCGGACTATGGCAGATACGCAGTATTTT
CASRPPRTMADTQYF
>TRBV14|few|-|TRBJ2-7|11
TGTGCCAGCAGCCAGGGTTACGAGCAGTACTTC
CASSQGYEQYF
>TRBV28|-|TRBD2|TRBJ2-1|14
TGTGCCAGCAGTTCTGGCGGGGGGACAAATGAGCAGTTCTTC
CASSSGGGTNEQFF
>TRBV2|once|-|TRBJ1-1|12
TGTGCCAGCGTCTCGGGGAACACTGAAGCTTTCTTT
CASVSGNTEAFF
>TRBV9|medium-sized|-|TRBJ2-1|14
TGTGCCAGCAGCGTTCTGCAGGGAAACAATGAGCAGTTCTTC
CASSVLQGNNEQFF
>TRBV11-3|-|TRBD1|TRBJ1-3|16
TGTGCCAGCAGCTCGCAACCGGGACAGGGGGCGAGCACCATATATTTT
CASSSQPGQGASTIYF
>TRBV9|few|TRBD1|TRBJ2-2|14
TGTGCCAGCAGCGCAGTAGACAGGGGAGGGGAGCTGTTTTTT
CASSAVDRGGELFF
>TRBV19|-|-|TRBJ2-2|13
TGTGCCAGTAGTATCGGCCGTTACGGGGAGCTGTTTTTT
CASSIGRYGELFF
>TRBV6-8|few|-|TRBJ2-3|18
TGTGCCAGCAGTTACATCCTTGGGGCAGTAGCCAGCACAGATATGCAGTATTTT
CASSYILGAVASTDMQYF
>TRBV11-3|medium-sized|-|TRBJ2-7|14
TGTGCCAGCAGCTCCACCGGGAACTCCTACGAGCAGTACTTC
CASSSTGNSYEQYF
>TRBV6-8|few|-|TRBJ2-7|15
TGTGCCAGCAGTTACGGCCCACAGGGCCCATACGAGCAGTACTTC
CASSYGPQGPYEQYF
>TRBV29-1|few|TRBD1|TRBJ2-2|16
TGCAGCGTTGAAGCAAAGACAGGGGTGAACACCGGGGAGCTGTTTTTT
CSVEAKTGVNTGELFF